This T cell receptor beta chain was recorded in a study of vaccination and CD4 T cells after COVID-19. Study details: Post-vaccine sampling followed dose two by a median approximately 74 days (range 14 to 241). Treatment of control cultures consisted of a CEFX pool, an HIV-1 Nef pool, or no peptide.

The study, taken as a whole, reports: The authors identified 304 of 307 vaccine-specific clones in convalescent patients as spike mono-reactive. In convalescent patients, a median 86.3% of post-vaccine SARS-CoV-2-reactive clones appeared only after vaccination.

Treatment described: roughly nine-day PBMC culture with coronavirus spike peptide pools or control peptides (ViraFEST assay). This clonotype has only a few counts. Its antigen is as yet unknown. Once obtained from cultured CD4+ T cells, the DNA was sequenced using the Oncomine TCR Beta short-read assay. MiXCR, run by TCRdb on the PCR reads, gives a single entry per CDR3 protein. The repertoire holds around 13,000 distinct CDR3 sequences, 25% to 30% seen once, with under 9.5% in the top ten. Germline V gene lookup returns CDR1 SGHTA and CDR2 FQGNSA. Between the trimmed V and J ends, which lost 3 bases and 3 bases, there was a span of 5 bases. The CDR3 sequence is 13 residues long.

This chain uses TRBV7-2 with TRBJ2-2; the D is unclear. This sequence originates from a human donor who had recovered from COVID-19. Sequenced sample: CD4+ T cells from blood, cultured in vitro. The DNA for the CDR3 is TGTGCCAGCAGCTTTGTGGACACCGGGGAGCTGTTTTTT. Protein: CASSFVDTGELFF.